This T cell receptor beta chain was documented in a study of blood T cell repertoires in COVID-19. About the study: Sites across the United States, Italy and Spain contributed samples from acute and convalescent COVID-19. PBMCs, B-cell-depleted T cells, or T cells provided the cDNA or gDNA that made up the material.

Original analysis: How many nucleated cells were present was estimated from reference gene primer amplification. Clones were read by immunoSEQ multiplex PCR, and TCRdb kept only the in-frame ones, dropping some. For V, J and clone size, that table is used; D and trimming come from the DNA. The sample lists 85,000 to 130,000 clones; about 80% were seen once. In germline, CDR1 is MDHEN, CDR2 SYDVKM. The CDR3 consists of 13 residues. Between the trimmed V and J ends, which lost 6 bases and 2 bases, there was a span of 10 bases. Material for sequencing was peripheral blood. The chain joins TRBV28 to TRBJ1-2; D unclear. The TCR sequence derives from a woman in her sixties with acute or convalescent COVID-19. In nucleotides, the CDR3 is TGTGCCAGCAGCCAGAGCGGAAACTATGGCTACACCTTC. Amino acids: CASSQSGNYGYTF.